This T cell receptor (beta chain) is drawn from a study of OX40 agonist ivuxolimab in advanced cancers. Study as a whole: The patients received ivuxolimab by intravenous route every 2 weeks at 0.01 to 10 mg/kg. From roughly 20 to 79 years was the age range, with a mean of about 56 years, and around 83% were male. Findings of the study overall: Some patients without response likewise showed low normalized clonal expansion. On average, CD8+ T cells had more expanded clones than CD4+.

The germline V and J ends were trimmed by 4 bases and 8 bases, with 12 bases remaining between them. CDR3 length equals 12 residues. The germline CDR1 and CDR2 sequences are SGHNT and YYREEE (reference sequence). Sequencing was performed with immunoSEQ multiplex PCR; in TCRdb, only in-frame clones are kept and a portion is missing. The sample carries around 58,000 clones, about 94% recorded once. In regard to this clone: The antigen is not known.

This clonotype originated in an adult with an advanced solid tumor such as melanoma, head and neck, liver or kidney cancer. This specimen was CD4+ or CD8+ T cells sorted from blood, taken in a trial of the OX40 agonist ivuxolimab. The V call is TRBV5-4, the J call TRBJ1-1; D gene ambiguous. In DNA form, the CDR3 reads TGTGCCAGCAGCCCCAGACGGGGAGAAGCTTTCTTT. Its translation is CASSPRRGEAFF.